The clone carrying this TCR beta chain ranks as large (0.1 to 1%). The target antigen is unknown. The assay was immunoSEQ multiplex PCR, and TCRdb's table has in-frame clones only and misses some. The profile shows under 1,500 clones, around three fifths of them singletons. These data originate in a study of Siglec-9 on CD8 T cells in melanoma. Study outcomes and limitations: Siglec-9 reportedly marks and regulates an effector memory CD8+ T-cell subset apparently accumulating in melanoma tumors.

Germline values: CDR1 MRHNA, CDR2 SNTAGT. The CDR3 is 15 residues long. After removal of 3 bases from V and 2 bases from J, the junction contained 2 bases not matched to a gene. Sequencing was done on a sample of Siglec-9+ CD8+ T cells sorted from blood. The genes are TRBV6-4 and TRBJ2-3; TRBD2 matches 10 bases. This receptor was taken from a human donor in good health. CDR3 loop: CASSESGGATDTQYF. In DNA, the CDR3 is TGTGCCAGCAGTGAAAGCGGGGGGGCCACAGATACGCAGTATTTT.